The 26 T cell receptor beta chains reported below all come from one sample, sequenced in a study of identical twins (dated by TCRdb to 2016 to 2018). The library was prepared using 5' RACE. TCRdb lists the instrument as Illumina HiSeq 2000. TCRdb applied fastp at Q25 and MiXCR to the public reads, then kept only in-frame beta chains. Records with the same CDR3 protein are collapsed into one entry carrying the most frequent genes and DNA. In this sample the table shows under 250,000 distinct CDR3 sequences, 9.4% of which occur a single time. Of the sample, just over 5% falls within the top ten clones. The sequenced sample was memory (CD45RO+) T cells sorted from blood. The cell subset or site label, read with the paper, signifies: CD45RO+ enriched T cells. The receptors stem from a woman in her late teens or twenties in good health.

This chain joins TRBV7-2 and TRBJ2-3; no clear D. V lost 4 bases to trimming and J lost 8 bases, with 10 bases between them. Per the germline V gene, CDR1 is SGHTA and CDR2 is FQGNSA. The CDR3 spans 12 residues. The CDR3 region has the DNA TGTGCCAGCAGCTCCCTCCTGGGTACGCAGTATTTT. Translated: CASSSLLGTQYF.

This clonotype was counted between two and nine times. The rearrangement uses TRBV7-2 and TRBJ2-7, with D possibly matching TRBD1 (6 bases). Germline V gene lookup returns CDR1 SGHTA and CDR2 FQGNSA. This CDR3 contains 14 residues. The V end was cut by 2 bases, the J end by 2 bases, with 10 bases between. The CDR3 loop is CASSLLTGPYEQYF. Written as DNA, the CDR3 is TGTGCCAGCAGCTTACTGACAGGTCCCTACGAGCAGTACTTC.

This chain connects TRBV7-8 to TRBJ2-1, with 8 bases that match TRBD2. Germline-derived CDR1 and CDR2 are SGHVS and FQNEAQ. V trimming: 4 bases; J trimming: 0 bases; junction bases outside the gene matches: 2. This CDR3 has 15 amino acids. The CDR3 loop reads CASSSGGASYNEQFF. CDR3 nucleotide sequence: TGTGCCAGCAGCTCCGGGGGGGCCTCCTACAATGAGCAGTTCTTC.

This clonotype was counted a few times. The chain links TRBV12-3 or TRBV12-4 to TRBJ1-6; possibly TRBD1 for D (5 bases). The CDR3 covers 14 residues. The V gene lost 4 bases and the J gene lost 9 bases, with 13 bases spanning the gap. CDR3 in DNA: TGTGCCAGCAGTTACGGGGGTGGAGGTTCACCCCTCCACTTT. Its protein product is CASSYGGGGSPLHF.

The J gene is TRBJ1-4, the V gene TRBV4-2; D gene ambiguous. Germline loops: CDR1 LGHNA, CDR2 YNFKEQ. The length of the CDR3 is 15 residues. V was cut by 0 bases and J by 3 bases, with 8 bases left in between. The CDR3 loop reads CASSQDHTPNEKLFF. The CDR3 DNA reads TGTGCCAGCAGCCAAGATCATACACCTAATGAAAAACTGTTTTTT.

This clonotype turned up a few times. The chain combines TRBV24-1 with TRBJ2-3, with D perhaps matching TRBD1 (5 bases). The CDR3 extends over 14 amino acids. In germline, CDR1 is KGHDR, CDR2 SFDVKD. V was shortened by 3 bases and J by 7 bases, with 13 bases between the two germline ends. CDR3 nucleotides: TGTGCCACCAGTGATGGGGCAATTTCCCATACGCAGTATTTT. This codes for CATSDGAISHTQYF.

Only a few counts were recorded for this clonotype. V gene TRBV20-1 combines with J gene TRBJ1-2; TRBD1 is a possible D gene (5 bases). Trimming removed 3 bases from V and 7 bases from J, with 9 bases in between. There are 11 residues in the CDR3. Germline CDR1 and CDR2: DFQATT and SNEGSKA (reference sequence). The CDR3 loop is CSASGTAGYTF. In nucleotides, the CDR3 is TGCAGTGCTAGTGGGACGGCTGGCTACACCTTC.

This chain links TRBV20-1 with TRBJ2-2, with 10 bases aligning to TRBD2. The CDR3 length is 14 residues. Trimming took 7 bases from V and 3 from J; bases not matched to a gene: 5. Germline CDR1 reads DFQATT; CDR2 reads SNEGSKA (reference sequence). Here the CDR3 DNA reads TGCAGTGTCCGCGGACTAGCGGACACCGGGGAGCTGTTTTTT. The encoded protein is CSVRGLADTGELFF.

This clonotype appeared many times. The rearrangement links TRBV5-5 to TRBJ2-5, with TRBD2 identical over 7 bases. Germline trimming cut 3 bases from V and 1 base from J; bases unmatched to any gene: 3. This CDR3 comprises 14 residues. Germline CDR1 reads SGHKS; CDR2 reads YYEKEE (reference sequence). CDR3 nucleotides: TGTGCCAGCAGCTGGGGCGGGGGCCAAGAGACCCAGTACTTC. Encoded protein: CASSWGGGQETQYF. The full variable domain, completed using reference TRBV5-5 and TRBJ2-5, is DAGVTQSPTHLIKTRGQQVTLRCSPISGHKSVSWYQQVLGQGPQFIFQYYEKEERGRGNFPDRFSARQFPNYSSELNVNALLLGDSALYLCASSWGGGQETQYFGPGTRLLVL.

Many counts were recorded for this clonotype. This chain uses TRBV12-3 or TRBV12-4 with TRBJ1-6; D possibly corresponds to TRBD1 (5 bases). The CDR3 has 14 residues. Trimming took off 6 bases at V and 5 bases at J, with 11 bases between the two ends. The CDR3 loop reads CASRRGLDNSPLHF. CDR3 sequence (DNA): TGTGCCAGCAGGAGGGGACTGGATAATTCACCCCTCCACTTT.

This clonotype has ten or more counts. The CDR3 bases are TGTGCCAGCAACCCGACAGAGAACACTGAAGCTTTCTTT. It encodes CASNPTENTEAFF. This chain connects TRBV9 to TRBJ1-1, with a possible D match to TRBD1 (5 bases). V gave up 6 bases and J gave up 1 base, with 10 bases separating them. Germline lookup yields CDR1 SGDLS and CDR2 YYNGEE. This CDR3 has 13 amino acids.

In this sample, this clonotype turned up a few times. The chain carries TRBV6-5 and TRBJ2-6, with D uncertain. Germline V gene sequence: CDR1 MNHEY, CDR2 SVGAGI. Trimming removed 0 bases from V and 1 base from J, with 7 bases in between. The CDR3 spans 16 residues. The CDR3 DNA follows: TGTGCCAGCAGTTACTCGCTGCAGTCTGGGGCCAACGTCCTGACTTTC. Translating it yields CASSYSLQSGANVLTF.

This clonotype was observed at least ten times. This chain connects TRBV12-3 or TRBV12-4 to TRBJ2-7, with a tentative D call TRBD2 (6 bases). V lost 6 bases and J 5 bases, leaving 17 bases between the germline ends. The CDR3 has 14 residues. Written as DNA, the CDR3 is TGTGCCAGCAGGGTTACTAGCACGTTCAACGAGCAGTACTTC. Its protein product is CASRVTSTFNEQYF.

In its sample, this clonotype was seen a few times. The genes are TRBV29-1 and TRBJ2-5; D is perhaps TRBD1 (6 bases). Germline V CDR1 and CDR2: SQVTM, ANQGSEA. The CDR3 has 12 amino acids. The germline V and J ends were trimmed by 4 bases and 3 bases, with 9 bases remaining between them. CDR3 sequence reads: CSVVRQEETQYF. The CDR3 nucleotides are TGCAGCGTTGTAAGACAGGAAGAGACCCAGTACTTC.

This clonotype showed up just a few times. The rearrangement links TRBV5-5 to TRBJ2-3; 7 bases are shared with TRBD2. CDR1 and CDR2 (germline): SGHKS, YYEKEE (reference sequence). The CDR3 totals 14 residues. V shed 2 bases and J 4 bases; nucleotides not matched to a gene: 4. CDR3 in amino acids: CASSFSGWSDTQYF. CDR3 in DNA: TGTGCCAGCAGCTTTAGCGGGTGGTCAGATACGCAGTATTTT.

This clonotype was detected a few times. V is TRBV20-1 and J is TRBJ1-1; D unclear. CDR1 and CDR2 (germline): DFQATT, SNEGSKA (reference sequence). Deletions cut 3 bases from V and 5 bases from J, with 13 bases between. The CDR3 runs to 13 residues. The DNA of the CDR3 is TGCAGTGCTAGTTTTACCGCGAGAACTGAAGCTTTCTTT. This encodes CSASFTARTEAFF.

The chain carries TRBV6-2 or TRBV6-3 and TRBJ1-4, with a possible D match to TRBD1 (5 bases). V lost 2 bases and J 3 bases, leaving 13 bases between the germline ends. CDR3 length: 16 amino acids. Germline V gene sequence: CDR1 MNHEY, CDR2 SVGEGT. DNA of the CDR3: TGTGCCAGCAGTTACGTTGCGGGGGATGCTAATGAAAAACTGTTTTTT. This translates into CASSYVAGDANEKLFF.

The rearrangement uses TRBV7-9 and TRBJ2-7; TRBD1 matches 10 bases. The CDR3 length is 15 residues. J gave up 7 bases and V 5 bases, and 11 bases lay outside the gene matches. Germline assignment: CDR1 SEHNR and CDR2 FQNEAQ (reference sequence). The CDR3 nucleotides read TGTGCCAGCAGCGCAGGGACAGGGGATTCGGAAGAGCAGTACTTC. Protein: CASSAGTGDSEEQYF.

Ten or more counts support this clonotype. The chain combines TRBV6-1 with TRBJ2-3, with D possibly being TRBD1 (6 bases). The ends were cut back, 3 bases at V and 2 bases at J, with 9 bases in the middle. The length of the CDR3 is 14 residues. Germline CDR1 reads MNHNS; CDR2 reads SASEGT. The chain's CDR3 is CASSDGGPTDTQYF. As DNA, the CDR3 is TGTGCCAGCAGTGATGGGGGCCCCACAGATACGCAGTATTTT.

This clonotype was seen more than once but under ten times. The chain couples TRBV7-2 to TRBJ2-5, with TRBD1 as a possible D gene (6 bases). This CDR3 has 13 residues. Trimming left V 4 bases short and J 4 bases short, with 10 bases between. Germline V gene data show CDR1 as SGHTA and CDR2 as FQGNSA. Here the CDR3 reads CASSWVGGETQYF. In DNA form, the CDR3 reads TGTGCCAGCAGCTGGGTAGGGGGAGAGACCCAGTACTTC.

This clonotype was found a few times. The gene calls are TRBV20-1 and TRBJ1-1, with D unresolved. Germline V gene sequence: CDR1 DFQATT, CDR2 SNEGSKA (reference sequence). CDR3 length: 14 residues. With 0 bases removed from V and 3 bases from J, the gap between germline ends came to 11 bases. The DNA of the CDR3 is TGCAGTGCTAGAGATAATGGCAGAGACACTGAAGCTTTCTTT. It encodes CSARDNGRDTEAFF.

This clonotype was picked up a small number of times. The V and J genes are TRBV12-3 or TRBV12-4 and TRBJ1-2; 8 positions agree with TRBD1. V gave up 5 bases and J gave up 8 bases; unmatched junction bases: 13. This CDR3 has 15 residues. The DNA for the CDR3 is TGTGCCAGCAGTCCGGACCCGGACAGGGCGGAGGGCTACACCTTC. It is translated as CASSPDPDRAEGYTF.

The rearrangement links TRBV14 to TRBJ2-1; no firm D call. CDR3 size: 13 residues. Per germline, CDR1 SGHDN and CDR2 FVKESK. With 1 base removed from V and 5 bases from J, the gap between germline ends came to 6 bases. CDR3: CASSQGEHNEQFF. DNA of the CDR3: TGTGCCAGCAGCCAAGGAGAACACAATGAGCAGTTCTTC. The full variable domain, in which reference TRBV14 and TRBJ2-1 provide the parts outside the CDR3, is EAGVTQFPSHSVIEKGQTVTLRCDPISGHDNLYWYRRVMGKEIKFLLHFVKESKQDESGMPNNRFLAERTGGTYSTLKVQPAELEDSGVYFCASSQGEHNEQFFGPGTRLTVL.

This clonotype was seen only a few times. This chain connects TRBV5-5 to TRBJ2-3, with D uncertain. In germline, CDR1 is SGHKS, CDR2 YYEKEE (reference sequence). V dropped 1 base and J dropped 4 bases, with 10 bases sitting between them. This CDR3 contains 14 residues. The CDR3 protein is CASSLSGEPDTQYF. In DNA, the CDR3 is TGTGCCAGCAGCTTGTCAGGAGAGCCAGATACGCAGTATTTT.

In its sample, this clonotype was seen a few times. The V call is TRBV7-3, the J call TRBJ1-3; no clear D. Germline CDR1 is SGHTA and CDR2 is FQGTGA. The CDR3 is made up of 15 amino acids. V lost 4 bases and J 0 bases, leaving 10 bases between the germline ends. CDR3 residues: CASSSGPSSGNTIYF. CDR3 bases: TGTGCCAGCAGCTCCGGACCCAGCTCTGGAAACACCATATATTTT.

The CDR3 reads CASSSLKNSGSNEQFF. The CDR3 DNA sequence: TGCGCCAGCAGCTCCCTAAAAAACAGCGGGAGTAATGAGCAGTTCTTC. The chain has TRBV5-1 and TRBJ2-1; 8 nucleotides match TRBD2. The CDR3 spans 16 residues. Trimming cost V 3 bases and J 7 bases; bases outside gene matches: 12. Germline lookup yields CDR1 SGHRS and CDR2 YFSETQ.